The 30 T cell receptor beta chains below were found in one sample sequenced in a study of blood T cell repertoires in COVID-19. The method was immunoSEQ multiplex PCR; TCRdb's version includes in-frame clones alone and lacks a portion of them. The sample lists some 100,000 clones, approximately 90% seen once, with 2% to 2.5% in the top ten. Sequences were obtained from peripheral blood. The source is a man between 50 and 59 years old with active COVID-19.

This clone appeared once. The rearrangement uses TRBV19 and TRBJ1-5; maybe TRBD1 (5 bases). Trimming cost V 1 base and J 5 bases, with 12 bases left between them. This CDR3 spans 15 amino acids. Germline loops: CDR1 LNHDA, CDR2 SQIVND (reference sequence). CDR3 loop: CASSIVAGYDQPQHF. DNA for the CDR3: TGTGCCAGTAGTATAGTGGCAGGGTATGATCAGCCCCAGCATTTT.

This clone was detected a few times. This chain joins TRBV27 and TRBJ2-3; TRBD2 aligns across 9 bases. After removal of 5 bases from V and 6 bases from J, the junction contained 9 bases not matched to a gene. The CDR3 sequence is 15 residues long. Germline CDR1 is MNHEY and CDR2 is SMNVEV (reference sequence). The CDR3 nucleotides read TGTGCCAGCAGTCTGCGGCGGGGGGGAGGGGATACGCAGTATTTT. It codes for CASSLRRGGGDTQYF.

The CDR3 nucleotides are TGTGCCAGCTCACCAATTACAAGGAACACTGAAGCTTTCTTT. Its translation is CASSPITRNTEAFF. The genes are TRBV18 and TRBJ1-1; D is ambiguous. Per germline, CDR1 KGHSH and CDR2 LQKENI. V was clipped by 2 bases and J by 1 base, with 8 bases between them. The CDR3 totals 14 residues.

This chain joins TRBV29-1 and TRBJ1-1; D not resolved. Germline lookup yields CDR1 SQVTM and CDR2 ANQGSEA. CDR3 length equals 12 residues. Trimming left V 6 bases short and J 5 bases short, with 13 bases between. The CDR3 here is CSVRTSRTEAFF. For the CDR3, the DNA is TGCAGCGTGCGGACTAGTCGGACTGAAGCTTTCTTT.

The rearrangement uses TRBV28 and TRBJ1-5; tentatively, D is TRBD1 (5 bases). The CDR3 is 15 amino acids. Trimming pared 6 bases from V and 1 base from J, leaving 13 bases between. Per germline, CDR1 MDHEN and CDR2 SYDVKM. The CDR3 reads CASSLTRQSNQPQHF. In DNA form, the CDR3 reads TGTGCCAGCAGCTTAACCCGACAGAGCAATCAGCCCCAGCATTTT.

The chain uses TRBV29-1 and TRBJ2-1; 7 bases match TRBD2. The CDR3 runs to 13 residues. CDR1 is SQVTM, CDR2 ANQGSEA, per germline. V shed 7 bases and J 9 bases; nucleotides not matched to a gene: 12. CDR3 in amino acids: CSGRRGGDPEQFF. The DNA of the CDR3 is TGCAGCGGCCGGAGGGGAGGGGATCCTGAGCAGTTCTTC.

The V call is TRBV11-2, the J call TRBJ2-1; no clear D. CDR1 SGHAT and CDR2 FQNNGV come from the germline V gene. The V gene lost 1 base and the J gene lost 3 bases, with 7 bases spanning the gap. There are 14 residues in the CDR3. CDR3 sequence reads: CASSLGLVYNEQFF. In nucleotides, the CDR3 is TGTGCCAGCAGCTTAGGTTTAGTCTACAATGAGCAGTTCTTC.

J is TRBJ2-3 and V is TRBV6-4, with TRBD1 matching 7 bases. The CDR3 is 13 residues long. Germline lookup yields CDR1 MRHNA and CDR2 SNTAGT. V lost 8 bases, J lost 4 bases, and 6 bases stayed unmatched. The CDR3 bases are TGTGCCAGCTCGGTGACAGGGTCAGATACGCAGTATTTT. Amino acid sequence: CASSVTGSDTQYF.

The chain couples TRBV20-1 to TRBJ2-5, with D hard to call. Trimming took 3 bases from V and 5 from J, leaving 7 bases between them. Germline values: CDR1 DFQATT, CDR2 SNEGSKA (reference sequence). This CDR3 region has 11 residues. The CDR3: CSARVRETQYF. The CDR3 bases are TGCAGTGCTAGGGTGCGGGAGACCCAGTACTTC.

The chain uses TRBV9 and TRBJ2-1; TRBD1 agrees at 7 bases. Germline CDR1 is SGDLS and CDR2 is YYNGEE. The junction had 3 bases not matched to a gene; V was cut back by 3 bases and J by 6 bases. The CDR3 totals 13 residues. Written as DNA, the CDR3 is TGTGCCAGCAGCGAAAACAGGGGCAATGAGCAGTTCTTC. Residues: CASSENRGNEQFF. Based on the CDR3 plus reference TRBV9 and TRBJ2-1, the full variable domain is DSGVTQTPKHLITATGQRVTLRCSPRSGDLSVYWYQQSLDQGLQFLIQYYNGEERAKGNILERFSAQQFPDLHSELNLSSLELGDSALYFCASSENRGNEQFFGPGTRLTVL.

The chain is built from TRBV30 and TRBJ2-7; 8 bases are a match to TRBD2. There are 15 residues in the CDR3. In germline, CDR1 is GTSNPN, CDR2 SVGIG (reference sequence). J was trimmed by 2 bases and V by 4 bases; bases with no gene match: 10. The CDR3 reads CAWTNRRGRTYEQYV. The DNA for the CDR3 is TGTGCCTGGACCAACCGCCGCGGGAGGACCTACGAGCAGTACGTC.

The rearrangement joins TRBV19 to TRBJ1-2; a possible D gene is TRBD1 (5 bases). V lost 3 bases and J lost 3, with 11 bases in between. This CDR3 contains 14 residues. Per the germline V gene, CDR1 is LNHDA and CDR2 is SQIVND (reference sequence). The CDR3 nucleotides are TGTGCCAGTAGTATCAGGGCCCTACACTATGGCTACACCTTC. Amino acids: CASSIRALHYGYTF.

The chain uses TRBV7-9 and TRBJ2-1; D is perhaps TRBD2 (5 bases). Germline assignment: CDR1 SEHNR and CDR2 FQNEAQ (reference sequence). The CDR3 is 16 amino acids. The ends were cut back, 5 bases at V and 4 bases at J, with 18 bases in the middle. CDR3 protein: CASSVGPGSRYNEQFF. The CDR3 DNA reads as TGTGCCAGCAGCGTTGGCCCGGGAAGCCGGTACAATGAGCAGTTCTTC.

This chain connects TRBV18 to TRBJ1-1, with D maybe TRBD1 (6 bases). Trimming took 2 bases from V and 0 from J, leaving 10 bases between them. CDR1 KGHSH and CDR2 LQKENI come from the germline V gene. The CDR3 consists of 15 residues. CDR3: CASSPAGDLNTEAFF. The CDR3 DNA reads TGTGCCAGCTCACCAGCAGGGGACCTGAACACTGAAGCTTTCTTT.

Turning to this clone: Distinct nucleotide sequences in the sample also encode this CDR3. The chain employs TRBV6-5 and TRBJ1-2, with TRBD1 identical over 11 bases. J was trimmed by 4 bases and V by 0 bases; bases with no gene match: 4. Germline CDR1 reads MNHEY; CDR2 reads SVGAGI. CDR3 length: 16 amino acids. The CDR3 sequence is CASSYSRTGGGYGYTF. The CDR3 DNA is TGTGCCAGCAGTTACTCAAGGACAGGGGGCGGCTATGGCTACACCTTC.

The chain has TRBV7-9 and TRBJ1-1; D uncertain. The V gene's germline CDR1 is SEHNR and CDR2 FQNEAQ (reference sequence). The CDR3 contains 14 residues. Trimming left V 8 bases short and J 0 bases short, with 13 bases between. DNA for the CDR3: TGTGCCAGCGGCAGGTACGGCATGAACACTGAAGCTTTCTTT. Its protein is CASGRYGMNTEAFF.

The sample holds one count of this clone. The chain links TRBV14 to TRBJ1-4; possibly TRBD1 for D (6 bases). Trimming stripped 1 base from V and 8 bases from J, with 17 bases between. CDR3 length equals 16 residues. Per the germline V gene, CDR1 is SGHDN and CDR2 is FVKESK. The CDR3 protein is CASSQVENRAREKLFF. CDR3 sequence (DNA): TGTGCCAGCAGCCAAGTGGAGAACAGGGCTAGGGAAAAACTGTTTTTT.

The CDR3: CASSRQVSNEKLFF. In nucleotides, the CDR3 is TGTGCCAGCAGCAGACAGGTTTCTAATGAAAAACTGTTTTTT. This chain uses TRBV6-5 with TRBJ1-4; possibly TRBD1 for D (6 bases). CDR1 MNHEY and CDR2 SVGAGI come from the germline V gene. The CDR3 length is 14 residues. Between the trimmed V and J ends, which lost 6 bases and 3 bases, there was a span of 11 bases.

CDR3 in amino acids: CASSDQTSGSPNEQFF. The CDR3 region has the DNA TGTGCCAGCAGTGACCAGACTAGCGGGAGCCCCAATGAGCAGTTCTTC. This chain joins TRBV6-4 and TRBJ2-1; 12 nucleotides agree with TRBD2. V lost 2 bases and J lost 6; bases outside the gene matches: 5. The CDR3 length is 16 residues. Germline CDR1 and CDR2: MRHNA and SNTAGT.

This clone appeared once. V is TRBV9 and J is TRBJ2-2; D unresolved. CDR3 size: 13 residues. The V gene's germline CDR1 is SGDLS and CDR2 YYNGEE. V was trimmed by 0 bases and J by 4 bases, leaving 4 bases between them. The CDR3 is CASSVAGTGELFF. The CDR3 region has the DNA TGTGCCAGCAGCGTAGCAGGCACCGGGGAGCTGTTTTTT.

The CDR3 region has the DNA TGTGCCAGCAGCTTCGAACCAACCGGGACAGGTGTTTCCTACGAGCAGTACGTC. Encoded protein: CASSFEPTGTGVSYEQYV. The gene calls are TRBV21-1 and TRBJ2-7; the DNA was not used to check the table's D call, TRBD1. TRBV21-1 corresponds to a pseudogene. The CDR3 spans 18 residues.

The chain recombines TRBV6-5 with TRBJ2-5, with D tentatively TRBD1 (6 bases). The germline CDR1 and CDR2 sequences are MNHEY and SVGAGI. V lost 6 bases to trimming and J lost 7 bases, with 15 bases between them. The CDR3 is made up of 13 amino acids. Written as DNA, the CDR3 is TGTGCCAGCAGCCCCCCAGGGGTGGGGACCCAGTACTTC. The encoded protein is CASSPPGVGTQYF.

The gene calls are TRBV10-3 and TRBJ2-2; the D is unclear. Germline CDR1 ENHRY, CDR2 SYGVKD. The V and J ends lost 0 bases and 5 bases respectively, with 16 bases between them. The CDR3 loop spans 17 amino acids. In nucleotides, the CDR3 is TGTGCCATCAGTGAGTCGAGCCAGGCTGCGTCTACCGGGGAGCTGTTTTTT. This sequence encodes CAISESSQAASTGELFF.

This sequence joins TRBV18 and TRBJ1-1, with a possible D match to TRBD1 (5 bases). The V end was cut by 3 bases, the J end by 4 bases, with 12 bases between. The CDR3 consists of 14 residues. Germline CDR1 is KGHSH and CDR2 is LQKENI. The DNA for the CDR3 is TGTGCCAGCTCACCCGCAGGGCAGTCCACTGAAGCTTTCTTT. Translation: CASSPAGQSTEAFF.

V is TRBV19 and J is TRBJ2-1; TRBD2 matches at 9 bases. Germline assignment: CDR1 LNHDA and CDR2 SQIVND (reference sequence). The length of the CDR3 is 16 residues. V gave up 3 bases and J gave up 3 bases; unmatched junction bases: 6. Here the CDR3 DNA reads TGTGCCAGTAGTATCCTTAGCGGGGGAAGCTACAATGAGCAGTTCTTC. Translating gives CASSILSGGSYNEQFF.

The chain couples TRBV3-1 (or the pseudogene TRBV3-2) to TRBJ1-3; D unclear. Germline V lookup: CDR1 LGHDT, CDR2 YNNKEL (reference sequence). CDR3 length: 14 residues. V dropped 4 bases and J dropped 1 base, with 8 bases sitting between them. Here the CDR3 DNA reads TGTGCCAGCAGCCCCGTGTTTTCTGGAAACACCATATATTTT. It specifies CASSPVFSGNTIYF.

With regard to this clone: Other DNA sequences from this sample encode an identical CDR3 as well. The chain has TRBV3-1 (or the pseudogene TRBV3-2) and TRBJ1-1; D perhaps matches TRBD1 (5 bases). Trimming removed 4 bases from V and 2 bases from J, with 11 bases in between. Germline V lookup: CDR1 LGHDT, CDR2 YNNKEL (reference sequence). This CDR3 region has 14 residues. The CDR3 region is CASSLREGNTEAFF. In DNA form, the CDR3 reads TGTGCCAGCAGCCTCAGGGAGGGAAACACTGAAGCTTTCTTT.

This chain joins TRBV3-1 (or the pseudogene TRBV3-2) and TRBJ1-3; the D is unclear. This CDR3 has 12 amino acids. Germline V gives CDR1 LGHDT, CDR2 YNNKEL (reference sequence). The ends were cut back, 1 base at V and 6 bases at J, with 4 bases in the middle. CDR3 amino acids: CASSQGENTIYF. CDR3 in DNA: TGTGCCAGCAGCCAAGGAGAAAACACCATATATTTT.

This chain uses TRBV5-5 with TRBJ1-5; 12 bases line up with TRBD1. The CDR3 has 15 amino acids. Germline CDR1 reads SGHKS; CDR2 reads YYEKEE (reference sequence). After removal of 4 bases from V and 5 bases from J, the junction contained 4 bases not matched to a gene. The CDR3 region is CASSPGQGADQPQHF. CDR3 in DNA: TGTGCCAGCAGCCCGGGACAGGGGGCCGATCAGCCCCAGCATTTT.

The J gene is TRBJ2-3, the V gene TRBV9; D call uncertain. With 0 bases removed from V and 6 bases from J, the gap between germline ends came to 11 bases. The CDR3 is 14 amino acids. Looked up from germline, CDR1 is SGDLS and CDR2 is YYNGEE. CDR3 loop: CASSVVPVTDTQYF. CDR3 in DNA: TGTGCCAGCAGCGTAGTTCCAGTAACGGATACGCAGTATTTT.